Shown below are 26 T cell receptor beta chains from a single sample sequenced in a study of T cells after yellow fever vaccination. TCRdb re-derived calls from the 5' RACE reads in MiXCR, one entry per CDR3 protein. The sample includes 400,000 or so distinct CDR3 sequences, roughly 12% seen only once; the top ten take around 20%. The sequencing here drew on PBMCs, taken on the day of the first yellow fever vaccination. Receptors originate from a man aged 18 to 29 who received the YFV17D yellow fever vaccine.

The genes are TRBV29-1 and TRBJ1-1, with D perhaps matching TRBD1 (6 bases). The CDR3 has 13 amino acids. The germline CDR1 and CDR2 sequences are SQVTM and ANQGSEA. Trimming stripped 5 bases from V and 1 base from J, with 11 bases between. This CDR3 is CSVQGGENTEAFF. The CDR3 DNA reads as TGCAGCGTTCAAGGGGGGGAGAACACTGAAGCTTTCTTT.

This clonotype was counted a few times. The rearrangement links TRBV7-2 to TRBJ2-7; D unclear. CDR1 is SGHTA, CDR2 FQGNSA, per germline. The CDR3 has 13 residues. The V and J ends lost 5 bases and 5 bases respectively, with 13 bases between them. The CDR3 sequence: CASSKEEANEQYV. In DNA form, the CDR3 reads TGTGCCAGCAGCAAAGAGGAAGCGAACGAGCAGTACGTC.

This clonotype was detected many times. This chain joins TRBV20-1 and TRBJ2-7; possibly TRBD2 for D (6 bases). The CDR3 spans 14 residues. V shed 4 bases and J shed 6 bases, with 19 bases lying between them. The germline V gene encodes CDR1 DFQATT and CDR2 SNEGSKA (reference sequence). CDR3 coding DNA: TGCAGTGCTATTTCGCGGGGTTCCTCTGGCGAGCAGTACTTC. Its protein is CSAISRGSSGEQYF.

The chain joins TRBV12-5 to TRBJ2-1; TRBD2 matches 9 bases. There are 16 residues in the CDR3. The J segment lost 8 bases and the V segment lost 2 bases, leaving 10 bases of the junction unmatched. Germline assignment: CDR1 LGHNT and CDR2 FRNRAP. The chain's CDR3 is CASGLIAGALRDEQFF. CDR3 bases: TGTGCTAGTGGTTTGATAGCGGGGGCCCTGAGGGATGAGCAGTTCTTC.

The chain combines TRBV7-3 with TRBJ2-1; D is ambiguous. The CDR3 totals 16 residues. The V gene lost 5 bases and the J gene lost 0 bases, with 14 bases spanning the gap. CDR1 is SGHTA, CDR2 FQGTGA, per germline. CDR3 sequence (DNA): TGTGCCAGCAGCCAACTGGCCGAGAGCTCCTACAATGAGCAGTTCTTC. It encodes CASSQLAESSYNEQFF.

The table lists this clonotype with a few counts. V and J are TRBV30 and TRBJ2-1; D is unresolved. Trimming removed 2 bases at V and 15 bases at J, with 14 bases between. This CDR3 has 11 residues. The germline CDR1 and CDR2 sequences are GTSNPN and SVGIG (reference sequence). The CDR3 protein is CAWSSAAFLFF. The CDR3 DNA reads TGTGCCTGGAGTAGCGCAGCATTCCTGTTCTTC.

This clonotype was recorded many times. The rearrangement links TRBV5-1 to TRBJ2-7; D might be TRBD1 (5 bases). The germline V gene encodes CDR1 SGHRS and CDR2 YFSETQ. The CDR3 runs to 14 residues. Trimming pared 4 bases from V and 3 bases from J, leaving 14 bases between. The CDR3 loop is CASSPQGIGYEQYV. The CDR3 DNA follows: TGCGCCAGCAGCCCTCAGGGAATCGGCTACGAGCAGTACGTC.

The gene calls are TRBV7-2 and TRBJ1-2; D ambiguous. The CDR3 is made up of 13 amino acids. Deletions cut 4 bases from V and 5 bases from J, with 11 bases between. Germline CDR1 reads SGHTA; CDR2 reads FQGNSA. The CDR3 DNA reads TGTGCCAGCAGCTCAGGACTTTATTATGGCTACACCTTC. Translation gives CASSSGLYYGYTF.

The chain has TRBV5-1 and TRBJ1-2; unclear D gene. The V end was cut by 0 bases, the J end by 8 bases, with 17 bases between. Germline CDR1 and CDR2: SGHRS and YFSETQ. The CDR3 loop spans 15 amino acids. The CDR3 nucleotides are TGCGCCAGCAGCTTGGGGGTGACGGGCCCTTCGGGCTACACCTTC. Amino acid sequence: CASSLGVTGPSGYTF.

This clonotype appeared many times. The CDR3 sequence: CASSRRGNTEAFF. The CDR3, as DNA: TGTGCCAGCAGTAGAAGGGGAAACACTGAAGCTTTCTTT. The rearrangement uses TRBV3-1 and TRBJ1-1; TRBD1 is a possible D gene (5 bases). V lost 6 bases and J 2 bases, leaving 10 bases between the germline ends. The CDR3 loop spans 13 amino acids. CDR1 and CDR2 from the germline V gene are LGHDT and YNNKEL (reference sequence).

V is TRBV12-3 or TRBV12-4 and J is TRBJ1-2; tentatively, D is TRBD1 (6 bases). CDR3 size: 12 residues. The germline V and J ends were trimmed by 5 bases and 8 bases, with 12 bases remaining between them. The DNA of the CDR3 is TGTGCCAGCAGTAGGACAGCTCGGGGCTACACCTTC. Residues: CASSRTARGYTF.

The chain links TRBV7-9 to TRBJ1-4, with unresolved D. Germline CDR1 is SEHNR and CDR2 is FQNEAQ (reference sequence). Trimming cost V 5 bases and J 7 bases, with 8 bases left between them. This CDR3 is built from 12 residues. The CDR3 loop reads CASSKMSEKLFF. Here the CDR3 DNA reads TGTGCCAGCAGCAAGATGAGTGAAAAACTGTTTTTT.

The chain recombines TRBV2 with TRBJ1-2; no reliable D call. The germline V gene encodes CDR1 SNHLY and CDR2 FYNNEI. Trimming removed 2 bases from V and 5 bases from J, with 12 bases in between. This CDR3 contains 14 residues. In nucleotides, the CDR3 is TGTGCCAGCAGTGAAAGGTGGTCGGATTATGGCTACACCTTC. It encodes CASSERWSDYGYTF.

The V and J genes are TRBV5-5 and TRBJ1-6, with TRBD1 identical over 9 bases. The CDR3 sequence is 17 residues long. V was pared by 0 bases and J by 11 bases, with 12 bases of the junction left unmatched. CDR1 is SGHKS, CDR2 YYEKEE, per germline (reference sequence). In nucleotides, the CDR3 is TGTGCCAGCAGCTTGGGGGACAGGGAAAGGCGGAGGACACCCCTCCACTTT. Translating it yields CASSLGDRERRRTPLHF. The full variable domain, with the rest looked up from reference TRBV5-5 and TRBJ1-6, is DAGVTQSPTHLIKTRGQQVTLRCSPISGHKSVSWYQQVLGQGPQFIFQYYEKEERGRGNFPDRFSARQFPNYSSELNVNALLLGDSALYLCASSLGDRERRRTPLHFGNGTRLTVT.

This clonotype has just a few counts. V usage is TRBV15 and J usage is TRBJ1-5, with D tentatively TRBD1 (5 bases). V gave up 1 base and J gave up 1 base, with 11 bases separating them. Germline V lookup: CDR1 LNHNV, CDR2 YYDKDF (reference sequence). This CDR3 has 16 amino acids. The DNA for the CDR3 is TGTGCCACCAGCAGAGGTCCAGGGAGCAGCAATCAGCCCCAGCATTTT. Translated, it gives CATSRGPGSSNQPQHF.

The table lists this clonotype with many counts. V and J are TRBV12-5 and TRBJ2-3, with TRBD2 matching over 7 bases. The CDR3 has 14 residues. V was pared by 6 bases and J by 9 bases, with 12 bases of the junction left unmatched. Germline V gene data show CDR1 as LGHNT and CDR2 as FRNRAP. This CDR3 is CASGFGRLEGTQYF. In nucleotides, the CDR3 is TGTGCTAGTGGCTTCGGGAGGCTGGAAGGGACGCAGTATTTT.

The V call is TRBV12-3 or TRBV12-4, the J call TRBJ2-7; either TRBD1 or TRBD2 may fit D (5 bases each). V gave up 6 bases and J gave up 4 bases, with 13 bases separating them. This CDR3 has 13 residues. CDR3 nucleotides: TGTGCCAGCAGCAAGGGGACCCTATACGAGCAGTACGTC. Its protein is CASSKGTLYEQYV.

The J gene is TRBJ2-3, the V gene TRBV19; the D gene is possibly TRBD1 (6 bases). The CDR3 is 15 residues long. Per the germline V gene, CDR1 is LNHDA and CDR2 is SQIVND (reference sequence). V gave up 1 base and J gave up 5 bases, with 13 bases separating them. The CDR3 loop is CASSIVAGAVDTQYF. Written as DNA, the CDR3 is TGTGCCAGTAGTATAGTTGCAGGGGCGGTAGATACGCAGTATTTT.

This chain joins TRBV5-1 and TRBJ1-1, with a weak D call TRBD1 (5 bases). This CDR3 spans 13 amino acids. The germline V gene encodes CDR1 SGHRS and CDR2 YFSETQ. The germline V and J ends were trimmed by 5 bases and 4 bases, with 12 bases remaining between them. As DNA, the CDR3 is TGCGCCAGCAGTTCCCCGGGGGGCACTGAAGCTTTCTTT. Amino acid sequence: CASSSPGGTEAFF.

This clonotype was picked up a small number of times. The chain is built from TRBV6-5 and TRBJ2-7; D not certain. Per germline, CDR1 MNHEY and CDR2 SVGAGI. Deletions cut 0 bases from V and 5 bases from J, with 17 bases between. The CDR3 length is 16 residues. The CDR3 protein is CASSYSGGMAIDEQYF. CDR3 coding DNA: TGTGCCAGCAGTTACTCGGGTGGGATGGCGATTGACGAGCAGTACTTC.

The chain is built from TRBV7-2 and TRBJ1-6, with D unclear. The CDR3 loop spans 14 amino acids. V gave up 5 bases and J gave up 9 bases, with 14 bases separating them. Germline V CDR1 and CDR2: SGHTA, FQGNSA. DNA for the CDR3: TGTGCCAGCAGCCCTACTTACAAACGTTCACCCCTCCACTTT. Translated, it gives CASSPTYKRSPLHF.

This clonotype occurred a few times. V gene TRBV4-1 combines with J gene TRBJ2-4; tentative D call: TRBD2 (7 bases). Germline V gene lookup returns CDR1 MGHRA and CDR2 YSYEKL. CDR3 length equals 18 residues. Trimming stripped 1 base from V and 3 bases from J, with 19 bases between. CDR3 DNA sequence: TGCGCCAGCAGCCAAGGGCCCTGGGGGGGCTCTGGCAAAAACATTCAGTACTTC. Residues: CASSQGPWGGSGKNIQYF.

The V and J genes are TRBV11-2 and TRBJ2-3; D is unclear. Between the trimmed V and J ends, which lost 5 bases and 0 bases, there was a span of 6 bases. In germline, CDR1 is SGHAT, CDR2 FQNNGV. The CDR3 contains 13 residues. CDR3 sequence: CASSNPSTDTQYF. The CDR3 region has the DNA TGTGCCAGCAGCAATCCGAGCACAGATACGCAGTATTTT. Complete variable domain (other parts from reference TRBV11-2 and TRBJ2-3): EAGVAQSPRYKIIEKRQSVAFWCNPISGHATLYWYQQILGQGPKLLIQFQNNGVVDDSQLPKDRFSAERLKGVDSTLKIQPAKLEDSAVYLCASSNPSTDTQYFGPGTRLTVL.

The table lists this clonotype with a few counts. The chain combines TRBV7-9 with TRBJ2-3; 10 bases align to TRBD1. V trimming: 5 bases; J trimming: 7 bases; junction bases outside the gene matches: 9. The CDR3 has 15 residues. Germline V gene sequence: CDR1 SEHNR, CDR2 FQNEAQ (reference sequence). The CDR3 nucleotides are TGTGCCAGCAGCCCCAGACAGGGGGCGTTATATACGCAGTATTTT. Translation gives CASSPRQGALYTQYF.

The chain has TRBV15 and TRBJ1-1; D possibly corresponds to TRBD1 (6 bases). Germline-derived CDR1 and CDR2 are LNHNV and YYDKDF (reference sequence). The CDR3 spans 15 residues. Between the trimmed V and J ends, which lost 1 base and 6 bases, there was a span of 15 bases. The CDR3 loop is CATSRGGGGNPEAFF. The CDR3 bases are TGTGCCACCAGCAGAGGGGGAGGGGGTAACCCTGAAGCTTTCTTT.

This clonotype was counted many times. This chain joins TRBV20-1 and TRBJ1-2; D remains ambiguous. Deletions cut 6 bases from V and 4 bases from J, with 12 bases between. The CDR3 contains 12 residues. Germline lookup yields CDR1 DFQATT and CDR2 SNEGSKA (reference sequence). As DNA, the CDR3 is TGCAGTGCAAGCGAGGAAGGCTATGGCTACACCTTC. This encodes CSASEEGYGYTF.